These T cell receptor beta chains were read from a single sample in a study of blood T cell repertoires in COVID-19. Sequencing was performed with immunoSEQ multiplex PCR; in TCRdb, only in-frame clones are kept and a portion is missing. The data show about 350,000 clones, roughly 84% seen once. Material for sequencing was PBMCs or T cells enriched from blood (not recorded which). These receptors were taken from a woman in her twenties or thirties who had recovered from COVID-19. The CDR3 runs from the conserved cysteine through the conserved F or W. A D gene is named only where the DNA matches it firmly. A clone size is listed for some rows: how often the clone was seen (once, few, many), or a class if it is expanded.

v_gene: TRBV18; j_gene: TRBJ2-1; d_gene: .; abundance: .; CDR3nt: TGTGCCAGCTCCCGAGGGAACAGCTTCAATGAGCAGTTCTTC; CDR3aa: CASSRGNSFNEQFF
v_gene: TRBV9; j_gene: TRBJ2-7; d_gene: TRBD2; abundance: .; CDR3nt: TGTGCCAGCAGCCCACTAGCGGGAGGGCCAAGGTACGAGCAGTACTTC; CDR3aa: CASSPLAGGPRYEQYF
v_gene: TRBV19; j_gene: TRBJ1-5; d_gene: .; abundance: .; CDR3nt: TGTGCCAGTAGCTTAGACGGGTATGGCAATCAGCCCCAGCATTTT; CDR3aa: CASSLDGYGNQPQHF
v_gene: TRBV27; j_gene: TRBJ2-1; d_gene: TRBD2; abundance: few; CDR3nt: TGTGCCAGCAGTTTATCGATCCCCGGACTAGCGGGGGCCAAAGGGAATGAGCAGTTCTTC; CDR3aa: CASSLSIPGLAGAKGNEQFF
v_gene: TRBV28; j_gene: TRBJ1-1; d_gene: TRBD1; abundance: .; CDR3nt: TGTGCCAGCAGTTTGACAGGGGGGAACACTGAAGCTTTCTTT; CDR3aa: CASSLTGGNTEAFF
v_gene: TRBV19; j_gene: TRBJ1-2; d_gene: .; abundance: once; CDR3nt: TGTGCCAGTAGAGAACAGGGCGGATCTAACTATGGCTACACCTTC; CDR3aa: CASREQGGSNYGYTF
v_gene: TRBV27; j_gene: TRBJ2-5; d_gene: .; abundance: .; CDR3nt: TGTGCCAGCAGTTTAGGTACTTACGGAGAGACCCAGTACTTC; CDR3aa: CASSLGTYGETQYF
v_gene: TRBV5-1; j_gene: TRBJ2-7; d_gene: .; abundance: .; CDR3nt: TGCGCCAGCAGCTTGGATCCAGGGTACTACGAGCAGTACTTC; CDR3aa: CASSLDPGYYEQYF
v_gene: TRBV12-3/TRBV12-4; j_gene: TRBJ1-1; d_gene: .; abundance: few; CDR3nt: TGTGCCAGCAGTCTAAGGGGGTCCACTGAAGCTTTCTTT; CDR3aa: CASSLRGSTEAFF
v_gene: TRBV28; j_gene: TRBJ2-3; d_gene: .; abundance: .; CDR3nt: TGTGCCAGCAGTTCCACGGGAGATACGCAGTATTTT; CDR3aa: CASSSTGDTQYF
v_gene: TRBV15; j_gene: TRBJ1-5; d_gene: .; abundance: .; CDR3nt: TGTGCCACCAGCAGCCGGGGTTGGCAGCCCCAGCATTTT; CDR3aa: CATSSRGWQPQHF
v_gene: TRBV3-1/TRBV3-2; j_gene: TRBJ1-2; d_gene: .; abundance: .; CDR3nt: TGTGCCAGCAGCTCGGTCGTCCCCAGGGACTATGGCTACACCTTC; CDR3aa: CASSSVVPRDYGYTF
v_gene: TRBV5-1; j_gene: TRBJ1-2; d_gene: .; abundance: .; CDR3nt: TGCGCCAGCAGCTTGGGCAGGGACAATGGCTACACCTTC; CDR3aa: CASSLGRDNGYTF
v_gene: TRBV29-1; j_gene: TRBJ2-2; d_gene: .; abundance: .; CDR3nt: TGCAGCGTTTCAGGGTGGAGCACCGGGGAGCTGTTTTTT; CDR3aa: CSVSGWSTGELFF
v_gene: TRBV5-1; j_gene: TRBJ2-3; d_gene: TRBD2; abundance: .; CDR3nt: TGCGCCAGCAGACCTCCGGGACTAGCGGGAGCGGGAGATACGCAGTATTTT; CDR3aa: CASRPPGLAGAGDTQYF
v_gene: TRBV24-1; j_gene: TRBJ2-1; d_gene: TRBD2; abundance: .; CDR3nt: TGTGCCACCAGTGGTTCACTAGCGGGAGGGTACAATGAGCAGTTCTTC; CDR3aa: CATSGSLAGGYNEQFF
v_gene: TRBV28; j_gene: TRBJ2-7; d_gene: TRBD1; abundance: .; CDR3nt: TGTGCCAGCAGCTCACCCGGACAGGGTTTGCACGAGCAGTACTTC; CDR3aa: CASSSPGQGLHEQYF
v_gene: TRBV2; j_gene: TRBJ2-1; d_gene: .; abundance: .; CDR3nt: TGTGCCAGCAGTGAAGCGAGGAGGAATGAGCAGTTCTTC; CDR3aa: CASSEARRNEQFF
v_gene: TRBV2; j_gene: TRBJ2-1; d_gene: TRBD2; abundance: .; CDR3nt: TGTGCCAGCAAGAAGCGGGGGGGCGGGAACGCCTACAATGAGCAGTTCTTC; CDR3aa: CASKKRGGGNAYNEQFF
v_gene: TRBV19; j_gene: TRBJ1-2; d_gene: TRBD1; abundance: .; CDR3nt: TGTGCCAGTACCCTGAGGGGGCAGGACTATGGCTACACCTTC; CDR3aa: CASTLRGQDYGYTF
v_gene: TRBV5-4; j_gene: TRBJ2-1; d_gene: .; abundance: .; CDR3nt: TGTGCCAGCAGCCTGGATAAGGGGAACTACAATGAGCAGTTCTTC; CDR3aa: CASSLDKGNYNEQFF
v_gene: TRBV5-6; j_gene: TRBJ1-2; d_gene: TRBD1; abundance: .; CDR3nt: TGTGCCAGCAGCCGGACAGGGGTATATGGCTACACCTTC; CDR3aa: CASSRTGVYGYTF
v_gene: TRBV27; j_gene: TRBJ1-1; d_gene: TRBD1; abundance: .; CDR3nt: TGTGCCAGCAGCTCCCCGGGACAGGGCGGATCGGAAGCTTTCTTT; CDR3aa: CASSSPGQGGSEAFF
v_gene: TRBV14; j_gene: TRBJ2-7; d_gene: TRBD2; abundance: .; CDR3nt: TGTGCCAGCAGCCAAAAACTAGCGGGATACTACGAGCAGTACTTC; CDR3aa: CASSQKLAGYYEQYF
v_gene: TRBV19; j_gene: TRBJ2-7; d_gene: TRBD1; abundance: .; CDR3nt: TGTGCCAGTAGTATTCAAGGGGGACAGGGCCCTCTGGAGCAGTACTTC; CDR3aa: CASSIQGGQGPLEQYF
v_gene: TRBV7-2; j_gene: TRBJ2-5; d_gene: TRBD1; abundance: .; CDR3nt: TGTGCCAGCAGCCCTCCGACAGGGAACCAAGAGACCCAGTACTTC; CDR3aa: CASSPPTGNQETQYF
v_gene: TRBV28; j_gene: TRBJ1-2; d_gene: TRBD1; abundance: .; CDR3nt: TGTGCCAGCAGTACTCGACAGGGGGGCAGTGGCTACACCTTC; CDR3aa: CASSTRQGGSGYTF
v_gene: TRBV10-3; j_gene: TRBJ1-1; d_gene: .; abundance: .; CDR3nt: TGTGCCATCAGTGAGTCTAGGACAGCCATGAACACTGAAGCTTTCTTT; CDR3aa: CAISESRTAMNTEAFF
v_gene: TRBV2; j_gene: TRBJ1-1; d_gene: .; abundance: .; CDR3nt: TGTGCCAGCAGTGTTACAGGGTGGAACACTGAAGCTTTCTTT; CDR3aa: CASSVTGWNTEAFF
v_gene: TRBV30; j_gene: TRBJ1-2; d_gene: .; abundance: .; CDR3nt: TGTGCCTGGAGTGTTGGCAGTACGAACTATGGCTACACCTTC; CDR3aa: CAWSVGSTNYGYTF
v_gene: TRBV6-5; j_gene: TRBJ1-2; d_gene: .; abundance: .; CDR3nt: TGTGCCAGCAGTCGCACAGGGCCCTACTATGGCTACACCTTC; CDR3aa: CASSRTGPYYGYTF
v_gene: TRBV3-1/TRBV3-2; j_gene: TRBJ1-2; d_gene: TRBD1; abundance: .; CDR3nt: TGTGCCAGCAAGGGGACAGGGGGTGGCTACACCTTC; CDR3aa: CASKGTGGGYTF
v_gene: TRBV6-4; j_gene: TRBJ1-2; d_gene: TRBD1; abundance: few; CDR3nt: TGTGCCAGCAGTGACTCGAGTGAGCCGGGACAGGGTATTGATGGCTACACCTTC; CDR3aa: CASSDSSEPGQGIDGYTF
v_gene: TRBV27; j_gene: TRBJ2-7; d_gene: TRBD1; abundance: .; CDR3nt: TGTGCCAGCTCTCCGGGACAGGTGGCCTACGAGCAGTACTTC; CDR3aa: CASSPGQVAYEQYF
v_gene: TRBV5-1; j_gene: TRBJ2-1; d_gene: TRBD2; abundance: .; CDR3nt: TGCGCCAGCAGCCCGGGACTAGCGGGGGGGCAGGACAATGAGCAGTTCTTC; CDR3aa: CASSPGLAGGQDNEQFF
v_gene: TRBV5-1; j_gene: TRBJ2-5; d_gene: TRBD2; abundance: .; CDR3nt: TGCGCCAGCAGCGCCCGGGCCCTGGACAGCGGGGGAAAGACCCAGTACTTC; CDR3aa: CASSARALDSGGKTQYF
v_gene: TRBV1; j_gene: TRBJ2-7; d_gene: .; abundance: .; CDR3nt: TGCACCAGCAGCCAAGCGGTGAGCAGGGTAGCCTACGAGCAGTACTTC; CDR3aa: CTSSQAVSRVAYEQYF
v_gene: TRBV3-1/TRBV3-2; j_gene: TRBJ2-7; d_gene: TRBD2; abundance: few; CDR3nt: TGTGCCAGCAGCCCGGGACTAGCGGAATACGAGCAGTACTTC; CDR3aa: CASSPGLAEYEQYF
v_gene: TRBV3-1/TRBV3-2; j_gene: TRBJ1-6; d_gene: .; abundance: few; CDR3nt: TGTGCCAGCAGCCAAGGGCACAATTCACCCCTCCACTTT; CDR3aa: CASSQGHNSPLHF
v_gene: TRBV28; j_gene: TRBJ2-2; d_gene: .; abundance: .; CDR3nt: TGTGCCAGCAGTTTGCGCGGGGAGCTGTTTTTT; CDR3aa: CASSLRGELFF
v_gene: TRBV13; j_gene: TRBJ2-1; d_gene: .; abundance: .; CDR3nt: TGTGCCAGCAGCTCCGGGGGGCCGGGGGTTTCCTACAATGAGCAGTTCTTC; CDR3aa: CASSSGGPGVSYNEQFF
v_gene: TRBV18; j_gene: TRBJ2-7; d_gene: TRBD1; abundance: .; CDR3nt: TGTGCCAGCTCCAGAGGCAGGGGGCACTGGGAGCAGTACTTC; CDR3aa: CASSRGRGHWEQYF